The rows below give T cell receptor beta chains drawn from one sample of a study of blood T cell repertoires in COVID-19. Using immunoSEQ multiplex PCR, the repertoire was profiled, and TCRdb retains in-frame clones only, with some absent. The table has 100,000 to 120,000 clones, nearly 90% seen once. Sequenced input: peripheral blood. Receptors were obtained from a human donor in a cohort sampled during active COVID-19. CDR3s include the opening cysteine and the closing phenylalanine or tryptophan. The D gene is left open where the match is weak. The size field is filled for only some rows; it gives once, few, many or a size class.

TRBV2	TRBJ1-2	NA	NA	TGTGCCAGCAGTGAACGGAGGGAAGCTAACTATGGCTACACCTTC	CASSERREANYGYTF
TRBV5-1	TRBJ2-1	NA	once	TGCGCCAGCAGCTTGGATTTAATCTCGAATGAGCAGTTCTTC	CASSLDLISNEQFF
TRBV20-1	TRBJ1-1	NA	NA	TGCAGTGCCAGGGAGGGGATCGGCGCTTTCTTT	CSAREGIGAFF
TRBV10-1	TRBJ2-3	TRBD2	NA	TGCGCCAGCAGCGTTGCGGGAGGGCAGACGCAGTATTTT	CASSVAGGQTQYF
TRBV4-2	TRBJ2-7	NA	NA	TGTGCCAGCAGCCAGGGACTGACAGCTTCCTACGAGCAGTACTTC	CASSQGLTASYEQYF
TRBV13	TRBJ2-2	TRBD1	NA	TGTGCCAGCAGCCCTGGGACAGGGGGGTTCGCCGGGGAGCTGTTTTTT	CASSPGTGGFAGELFF
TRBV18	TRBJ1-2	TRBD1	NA	TGTGCCAGCTCACCACAGACAGGGGGTCGAGGCTATGGCTACACCTTC	CASSPQTGGRGYGYTF
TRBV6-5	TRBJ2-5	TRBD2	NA	TGTGCCAGCAGTAGGCAAGCGGGAGGGCAGGAGACCCAGTACTTC	CASSRQAGGQETQYF
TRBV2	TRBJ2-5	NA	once	TGTGCCAGCCATAAGGGGGGGGGCGTAGAGACCCAGTACTTC	CASHKGGGVETQYF
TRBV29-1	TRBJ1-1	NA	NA	TGCAGCGTTTCCGGGGGGGACGCTGAAGCTTTCTTT	CSVSGGDAEAFF
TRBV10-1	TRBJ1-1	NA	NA	TGCGCCAGCAGTGGCAGGGGCACTGAAGCTTTCTTT	CASSGRGTEAFF
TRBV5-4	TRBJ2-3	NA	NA	TGTGCCAGCAGCTTGGGGGGAAGGGACAACACAGATACGCAGTATTTT	CASSLGGRDNTDTQYF
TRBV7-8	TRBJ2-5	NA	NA	TGTGCCAGCAGCTTAAGTCGGGGACAAGAGACCCAGTACTTC	CASSLSRGQETQYF
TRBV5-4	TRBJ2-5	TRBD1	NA	TGTGCCAGCAGGTCCTCCACAGGGGCACAAGAGACCCAGTACTTC	CASRSSTGAQETQYF
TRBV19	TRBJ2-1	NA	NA	TGTGCCAGTAGTACTAAGCAGGGATTCAATGAGCAGTTCTTC	CASSTKQGFNEQFF
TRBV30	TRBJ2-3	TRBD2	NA	TGTGCCTGGAGGGTTAGCGGGGGGGCGACAGATACGCAGTATTTT	CAWRVSGGATDTQYF
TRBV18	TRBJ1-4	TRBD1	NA	TGTGCCAGCTCACCCGGACAGGGGAAAGGTGAAAAACTGTTTTTT	CASSPGQGKGEKLFF
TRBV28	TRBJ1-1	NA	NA	TGTGCCAGCAGTAGAAAAGGGGTCAGGACTGAAGCTTTCTTT	CASSRKGVRTEAFF
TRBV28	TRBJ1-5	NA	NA	TGTGCCAGCAGACTCGACAGGAATCAGCCCCAGCATTTT	CASRLDRNQPQHF
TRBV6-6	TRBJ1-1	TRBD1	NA	TGTGCCAGCAGTTTACTGCAGGGGGCGCGGACTGAAGCTTTCTTT	CASSLLQGARTEAFF
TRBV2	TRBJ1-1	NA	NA	TGTGCGAGCCAGGTACTTACGAACACTGAAGCTTTCTTT	CASQVLTNTEAFF
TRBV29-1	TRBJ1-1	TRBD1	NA	TGCAGCGCATTACAGGGGACCACTGAAGCTTTCTTT	CSALQGTTEAFF
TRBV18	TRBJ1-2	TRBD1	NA	TGTGCCAGCTCCCGGGACAGGCCAGGCTACACCTTC	CASSRDRPGYTF
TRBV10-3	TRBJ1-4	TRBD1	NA	TGTGCCATCAGTGGAGACAGGGGGCGGGAAAAACTGTTTTTT	CAISGDRGREKLFF
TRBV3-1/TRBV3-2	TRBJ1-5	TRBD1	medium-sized	TGTGCCAGTACAGGGGGAAGCAATCAGCCCCAGCATTTT	CASTGGSNQPQHF
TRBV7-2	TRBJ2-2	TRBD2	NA	TGTGCCAGCAGGACCCTAGCGGGAGGTGTCGGGGAGCTGTTTTTT	CASRTLAGGVGELFF
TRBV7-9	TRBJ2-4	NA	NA	TGTGCCAGCAGCTTATCCGACAGTAGAAACATTCAGTACTTC	CASSLSDSRNIQYF
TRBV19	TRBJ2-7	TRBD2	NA	TGTGCCAGTACCGGCCTTACGGGAGGGATCTACGAGCAGTACTTC	CASTGLTGGIYEQYF
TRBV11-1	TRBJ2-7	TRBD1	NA	TGTGCCAGCAGCTTCGGGACAGGGGACACCTACGAGCAGTACTTC	CASSFGTGDTYEQYF